Below, 10 T cell receptor beta chains from the same sample are listed, as sequenced in a study of lung T cells in sarcoidosis with Löfgren's syndrome. TCRdb re-derived calls from the reads in MiXCR, one entry per CDR3 protein. This table holds about 19,000 distinct CDR3 sequences, 20% to 25% found once. Sequenced: CD4+ T cells from bronchoalveolar lavage. The receptors shown here come from a human donor with sarcoidosis (Löfgren's syndrome or another form), or a control subject (not recorded which).

This clonotype has ten or more counts. J is TRBJ2-7 and V is TRBV6-1, with 10 bases that match TRBD1. The J segment lost 7 bases and the V segment lost 5 bases, leaving 8 bases of the junction unmatched. CDR1 is MNHNS, CDR2 SASEGT, per germline. The CDR3 is 14 amino acids. The CDR3 bases are TGTGCCAGCAGTACGAGACAGGGGGCGCGGGAGCAGTACTTC. It yields the protein CASSTRQGAREQYF.

This clonotype came up a few times. The V and J genes are TRBV11-2 and TRBJ2-4; 10 positions match TRBD2. Germline V CDR1 and CDR2: SGHAT, FQNNGV. The CDR3 contains 15 residues. The V segment lost 4 bases and the J segment 2 bases; nucleotides outside the gene matches: 2. Here the CDR3 reads CASSSAGGPKNIQYF. CDR3 bases: TGTGCCAGCAGCTCAGCGGGAGGGCCCAAAAACATTCAGTACTTC.

About this clonotype itself: A much more abundant neighbour one base away suggests this may be a read error. The chain couples TRBV20-1 to TRBJ2-4, with no clear D. Per the germline V gene, CDR1 is DFQATT and CDR2 is SNEGSKA (reference sequence). The CDR3 length is 13 residues. In DNA, the CDR3 is TGCGGTGCTAGAGATGTATTAGTTGATATTCAGTACTTC. It encodes CGARDVLVDIQYF.

This clonotype was detected ten times or more. The rearrangement joins TRBV28 to TRBJ2-6; no firm D call. Germline V CDR1 and CDR2: MDHEN, SYDVKM. Trimming removed 5 bases at V and 3 bases at J, with 26 bases between. The CDR3 spans 20 residues. DNA of the CDR3: TGTGCCAGCAGTCTCACGCCGGGTTCACTAAATCCTCATGGGGCCAACGTCCTGACTTTC. Amino acid sequence: CASSLTPGSLNPHGANVLTF.

Comment on this clonotype: Its ends do not fully match the called genes, so a read error is possible. V is TRBV7-9 and J is TRBJ2-5, with D possibly being TRBD1 or TRBD2 (5 bases each). Germline values: CDR1 SEHNR, CDR2 FQNEAQ (reference sequence). The CDR3 runs to 16 residues. DNA of the CDR3: TGTGCCAGCAGCCCAAGTTTTCAGCTGAACCAAGGGACCCAGTGCTTC. Its protein is CASSPSFQLNQGTQCF.

The sample holds a few counts of this clonotype. The chain uses TRBV10-1 and TRBJ2-7; 13 positions match TRBD2. The CDR3 totals 13 residues. Germline-derived CDR1 and CDR2 are WNHNN and SYGVQD (reference sequence). V was pared by 10 bases and J by 6 bases, with 6 bases of the junction left unmatched. In DNA form, the CDR3 reads TGCGCCACCGGACTAGCGGGAGTTCGCGAGCAGTACTTC. Translated: CATGLAGVREQYF.

This chain links TRBV5-6 with TRBJ1-1; 7 bases are a match to TRBD1. This CDR3 has 12 residues. The J segment lost 8 bases and the V segment lost 4 bases, leaving 5 bases of the junction unmatched. CDR1 is SGHDT and CDR2 is YYEEEE in the germline V gene. CDR3 bases: TGTGCCAGCAGCCGGGACAGATTCGAAGCTTTCTTT. Encoded protein: CASSRDRFEAFF.

This clonotype is medium-sized (0.01 to 0.1%) within its sample. DNA of the CDR3: TGTGCCAGCAGCTTAGGCCTATTTACGCAGTATTTT. Translating gives CASSLGLFTQYF. The chain carries TRBV7-2 and TRBJ2-3, with unresolved D. This CDR3 has 12 residues. Germline V gives CDR1 SGHTA, CDR2 FQGNSA. Trimming stripped 1 base from V and 8 bases from J, with 7 bases between.

In this sample, this clonotype is medium-sized (0.01 to 0.1%). The chain's CDR3 is CATSIGNNYGYTF. In nucleotides, the CDR3 is TGTGCCACCAGCATCGGCAATAACTATGGCTACACCTTC. J is TRBJ1-2 and V is TRBV15; D not certain. Germline V gene data show CDR1 as LNHNV and CDR2 as YYDKDF (reference sequence). CDR3 size: 13 residues. V was shortened by 4 bases and J by 1 base, with 7 bases between the two germline ends.

This clonotype was observed at least ten times. This CDR3 reads CASSPWTGDVTEAFF. The CDR3 region has the DNA TGTGCCAGCTCACCTTGGACAGGGGACGTCACTGAAGCTTTCTTT. The chain has TRBV18 and TRBJ1-1; 9 bases align to TRBD1. The CDR3 loop spans 15 amino acids. V was clipped by 3 bases and J by 4 bases; unmatched bases: 6. The germline V gene has CDR1 KGHSH and CDR2 LQKENI.